This TCR beta chain was documented in a study of T-cell memory formation after mild COVID-19. CDR1 is SGDLS, CDR2 YYNGEE, per germline. The length of the CDR3 is 17 residues. V gave up 0 bases and J gave up 3 bases; unmatched junction bases: 4. This clonotype was observed a handful of times. TCRdb independently ran MiXCR on the 5' RACE reads; one entry per CDR3 protein. The sample shows 350,000 to 400,000 distinct CDR3 sequences, about 21% of them seen only once. Specimen: PBMCs or a T cell subset sorted from them (not recorded which). The receptor was isolated from an adult woman who had mild COVID-19 (a few samples of this study predate the infection). Cell type and time point are not known. The V gene is TRBV9, the J gene TRBJ2-1; 12 positions match TRBD2. CDR3: CASSVAGLAGSYNEQFF. CDR3 DNA sequence: TGTGCCAGCAGCGTAGCCGGACTAGCGGGAAGCTACAATGAGCAGTTCTTC.